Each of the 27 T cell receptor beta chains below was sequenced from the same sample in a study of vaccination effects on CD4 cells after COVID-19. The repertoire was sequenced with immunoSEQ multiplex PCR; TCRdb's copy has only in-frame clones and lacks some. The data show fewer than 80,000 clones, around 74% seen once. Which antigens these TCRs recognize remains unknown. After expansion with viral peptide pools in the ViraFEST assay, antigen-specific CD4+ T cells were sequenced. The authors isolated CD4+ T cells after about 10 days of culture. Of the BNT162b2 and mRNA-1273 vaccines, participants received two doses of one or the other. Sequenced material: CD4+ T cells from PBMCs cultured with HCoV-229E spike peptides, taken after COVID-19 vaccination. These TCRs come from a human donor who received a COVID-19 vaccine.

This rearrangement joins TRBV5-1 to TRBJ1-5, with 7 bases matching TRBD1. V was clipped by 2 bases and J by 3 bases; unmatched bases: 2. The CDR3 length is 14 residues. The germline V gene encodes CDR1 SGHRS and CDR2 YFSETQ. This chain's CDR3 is CASSLTGVNQPQHF. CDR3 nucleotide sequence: TGCGCCAGCAGCTTAACAGGGGTCAATCAGCCCCAGCATTTT.

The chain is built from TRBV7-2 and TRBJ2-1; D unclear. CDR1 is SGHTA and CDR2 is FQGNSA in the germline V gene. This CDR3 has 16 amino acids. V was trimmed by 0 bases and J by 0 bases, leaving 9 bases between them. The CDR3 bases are TGTGCCAGCAGCTTAGCTAGTCCTAGCTCCTACAATGAGCAGTTCTTC. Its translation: CASSLASPSSYNEQFF.

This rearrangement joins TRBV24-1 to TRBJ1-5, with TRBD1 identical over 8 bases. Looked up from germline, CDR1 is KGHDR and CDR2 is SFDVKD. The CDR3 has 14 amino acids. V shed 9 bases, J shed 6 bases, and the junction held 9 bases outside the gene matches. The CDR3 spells CATQGAQAGQPQHF. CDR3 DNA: TGTGCCACCCAGGGGGCGCAGGCCGGTCAGCCCCAGCATTTT.

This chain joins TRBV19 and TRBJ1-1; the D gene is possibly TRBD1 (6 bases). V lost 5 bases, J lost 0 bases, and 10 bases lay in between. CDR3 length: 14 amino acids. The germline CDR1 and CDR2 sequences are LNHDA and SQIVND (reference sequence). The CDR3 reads CASSPQGVNTEAFF. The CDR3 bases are TGTGCCAGTAGTCCACAGGGCGTGAACACTGAAGCTTTCTTT.

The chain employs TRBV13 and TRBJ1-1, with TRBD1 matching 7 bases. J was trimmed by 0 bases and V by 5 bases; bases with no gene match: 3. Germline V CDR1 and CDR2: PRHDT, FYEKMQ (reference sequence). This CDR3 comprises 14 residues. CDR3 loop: CASSLGTVNTEAFF. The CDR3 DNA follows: TGTGCCAGCAGCCTCGGGACAGTGAACACTGAAGCTTTCTTT. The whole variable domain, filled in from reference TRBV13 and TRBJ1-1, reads AAGVIQSPRHLIKEKRETATLKCYPIPRHDTVYWYQQGPGQDPQFLISFYEKMQSDKGSIPDRFSAQQFSDYHSELNMSSLELGDSALYFCASSLGTVNTEAFFGQGTRLTVV.

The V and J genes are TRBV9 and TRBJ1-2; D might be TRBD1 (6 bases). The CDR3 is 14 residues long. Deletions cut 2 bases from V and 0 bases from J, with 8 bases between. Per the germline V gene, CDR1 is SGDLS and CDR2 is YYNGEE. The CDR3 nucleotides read TGTGCCAGCAGCGTGGACAGTGCTAACTATGGCTACACCTTC. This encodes CASSVDSANYGYTF.

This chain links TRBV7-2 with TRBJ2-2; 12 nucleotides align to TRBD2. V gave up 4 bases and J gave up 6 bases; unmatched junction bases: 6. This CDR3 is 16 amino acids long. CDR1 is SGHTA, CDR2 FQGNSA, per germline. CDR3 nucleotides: TGTGCCAGCAGCTATGAGGGGACTAGCGGGTCCGGGGAGCTGTTTTTT. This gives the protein CASSYEGTSGSGELFF.

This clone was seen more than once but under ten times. CDR3 nucleotide sequence: TGCAGCGTTGTGCTAGCGGGGGGAACAGATACGCAGTATTTT. Translated, it gives CSVVLAGGTDTQYF. The chain couples TRBV29-1 to TRBJ2-3; 11 bases fit TRBD2. Germline V gives CDR1 SQVTM, CDR2 ANQGSEA. The CDR3 is 14 amino acids. Trimming cost V 4 bases and J 3 bases; bases outside gene matches: 3.

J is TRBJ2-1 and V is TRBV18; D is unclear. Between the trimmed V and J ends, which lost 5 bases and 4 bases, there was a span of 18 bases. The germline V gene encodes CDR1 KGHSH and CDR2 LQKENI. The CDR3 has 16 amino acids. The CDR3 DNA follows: TGTGCCAGCTCAAAACTCGGGCAGTTTGTTTACAATGAGCAGTTCTTC. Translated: CASSKLGQFVYNEQFF.

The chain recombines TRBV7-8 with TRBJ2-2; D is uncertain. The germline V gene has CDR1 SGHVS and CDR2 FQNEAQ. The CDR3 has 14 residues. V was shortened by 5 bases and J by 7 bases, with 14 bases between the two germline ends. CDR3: CASSVISGDGELFF. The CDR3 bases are TGTGCCAGCAGCGTGATATCGGGTGACGGGGAGCTGTTTTTT.

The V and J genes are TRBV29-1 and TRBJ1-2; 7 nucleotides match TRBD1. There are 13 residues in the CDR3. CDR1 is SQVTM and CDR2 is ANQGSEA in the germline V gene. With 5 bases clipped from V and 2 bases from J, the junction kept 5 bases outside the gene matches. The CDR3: CSVLRGTNYGYTF. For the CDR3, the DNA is TGCAGCGTTCTCAGGGGGACCAACTATGGCTACACCTTC. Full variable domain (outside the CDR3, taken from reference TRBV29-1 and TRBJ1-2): SAVISQKPSRDICQRGTSLTIQCQVDSQVTMMFWYRQQPGQSLTLIATANQGSEATYESGFVIDKFPISRPNLTFSTLTVSNMSPEDSSIYLCSVLRGTNYGYTFGSGTRLTVV.

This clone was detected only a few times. The CDR3 sequence is CASSKGTSGTQYF. The CDR3, as DNA: TGTGCCAGCAGCAAAGGGACTAGCGGGACCCAGTACTTC. The chain carries TRBV7-8 and TRBJ2-5, with TRBD2 matching over 11 bases. Germline trimming cut 5 bases from V and 7 bases from J; bases unmatched to any gene: 3. The CDR3 has 13 residues. The germline V gene encodes CDR1 SGHVS and CDR2 FQNEAQ.

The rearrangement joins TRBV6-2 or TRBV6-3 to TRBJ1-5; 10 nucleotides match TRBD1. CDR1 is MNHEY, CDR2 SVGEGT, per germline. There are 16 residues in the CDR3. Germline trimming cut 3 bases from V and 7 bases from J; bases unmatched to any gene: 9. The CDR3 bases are TGTGCCAGCAGTTATTTTGGACAGGGGGGAGGACAGCCCCAGCATTTT. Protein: CASSYFGQGGGQPQHF.

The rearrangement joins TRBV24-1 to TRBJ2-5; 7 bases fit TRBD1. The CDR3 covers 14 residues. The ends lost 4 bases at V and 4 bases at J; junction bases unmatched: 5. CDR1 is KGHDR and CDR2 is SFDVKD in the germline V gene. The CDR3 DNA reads TGTGCCACCAGTGACGCCACAGGGGCAGAGACCCAGTACTTC. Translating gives CATSDATGAETQYF.

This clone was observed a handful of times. DNA for the CDR3: TGCGCGACCTCCCAGGGAGGGTCCTACAATGAGCAGTTCTTC. It is translated as CATSQGGSYNEQFF. The chain combines TRBV5-1 with TRBJ2-1, with 7 bases aligning to TRBD2. The CDR3 contains 14 residues. Germline loops: CDR1 SGHRS, CDR2 YFSETQ.

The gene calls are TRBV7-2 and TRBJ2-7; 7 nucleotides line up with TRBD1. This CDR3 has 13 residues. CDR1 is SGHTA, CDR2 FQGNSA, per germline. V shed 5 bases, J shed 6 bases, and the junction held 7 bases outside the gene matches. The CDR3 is CASSEDRTGEQYV. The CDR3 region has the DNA TGTGCCAGCAGCGAAGACAGGACAGGCGAGCAGTACGTC.

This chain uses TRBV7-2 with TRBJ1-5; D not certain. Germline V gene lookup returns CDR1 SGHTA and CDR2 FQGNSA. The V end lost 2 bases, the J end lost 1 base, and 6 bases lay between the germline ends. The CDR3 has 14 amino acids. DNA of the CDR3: TGTGCCAGCAGCTTATTAGGGAGCAATCAGCCCCAGCATTTT. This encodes CASSLLGSNQPQHF.

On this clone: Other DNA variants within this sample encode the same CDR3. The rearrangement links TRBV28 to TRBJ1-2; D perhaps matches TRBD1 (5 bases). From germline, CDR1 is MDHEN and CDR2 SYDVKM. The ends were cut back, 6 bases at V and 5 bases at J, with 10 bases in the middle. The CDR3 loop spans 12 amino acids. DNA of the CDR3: TGTGCCAGCAGACCGGGGGGATATGGCTACACCTTC. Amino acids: CASRPGGYGYTF.

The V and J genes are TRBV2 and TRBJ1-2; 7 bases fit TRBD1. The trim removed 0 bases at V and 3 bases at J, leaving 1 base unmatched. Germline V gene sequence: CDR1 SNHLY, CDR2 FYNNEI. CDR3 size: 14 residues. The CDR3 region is CASSEAQGYYGYTF. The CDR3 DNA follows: TGTGCCAGCAGTGAAGCACAGGGGTACTATGGCTACACCTTC. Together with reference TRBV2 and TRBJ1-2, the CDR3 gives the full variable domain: EPEVTQTPSHQVTQMGQEVILRCVPISNHLYFYWYRQILGQKVEFLVSFYNNEISEKSEIFDDQFSVERPDGSNFTLKIRSTKLEDSAMYFCASSEAQGYYGYTFGSGTRLTVV.

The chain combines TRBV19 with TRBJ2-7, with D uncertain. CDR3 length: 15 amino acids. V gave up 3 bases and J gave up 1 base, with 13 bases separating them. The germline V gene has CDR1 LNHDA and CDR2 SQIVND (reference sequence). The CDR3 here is CASSMSLAPSYEQYV. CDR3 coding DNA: TGTGCCAGTAGTATGAGCCTCGCCCCGTCCTACGAGCAGTACGTC.

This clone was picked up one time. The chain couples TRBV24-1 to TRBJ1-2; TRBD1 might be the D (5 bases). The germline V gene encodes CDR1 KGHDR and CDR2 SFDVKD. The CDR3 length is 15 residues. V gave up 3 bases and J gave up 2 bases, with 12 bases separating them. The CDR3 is CATSDGTPGNYGYTF. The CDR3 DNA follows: TGTGCCACCAGTGATGGGACCCCCGGCAACTATGGCTACACCTTC.

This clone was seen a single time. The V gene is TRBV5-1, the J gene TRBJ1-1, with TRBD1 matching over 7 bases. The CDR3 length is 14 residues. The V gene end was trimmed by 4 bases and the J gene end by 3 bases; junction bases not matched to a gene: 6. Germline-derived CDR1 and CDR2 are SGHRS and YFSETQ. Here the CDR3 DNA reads TGCGCCAGCAGCGTTACAGGGGTTTACACTGAAGCTTTCTTT. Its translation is CASSVTGVYTEAFF.

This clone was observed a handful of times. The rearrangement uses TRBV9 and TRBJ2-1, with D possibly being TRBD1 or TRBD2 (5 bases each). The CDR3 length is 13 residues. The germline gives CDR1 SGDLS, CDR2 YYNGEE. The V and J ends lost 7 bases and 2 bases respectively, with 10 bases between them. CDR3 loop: CASAGAAYNEQFF. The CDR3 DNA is TGTGCCAGCGCCGGGGCCGCCTACAATGAGCAGTTCTTC.

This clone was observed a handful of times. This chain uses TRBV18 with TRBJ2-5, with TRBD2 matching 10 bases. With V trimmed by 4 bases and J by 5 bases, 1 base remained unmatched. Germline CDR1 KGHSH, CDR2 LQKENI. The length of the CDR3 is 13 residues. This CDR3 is CASSQTSGETQYF. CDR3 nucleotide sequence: TGTGCCAGCTCACAGACTAGCGGGGAGACCCAGTACTTC.

CDR3 loop: CASRVPGQRNTEAFF. The CDR3 DNA follows: TGTGCCAGCAGAGTGCCGGGACAGCGGAACACTGAAGCTTTCTTT. The V and J genes are TRBV11-2 and TRBJ1-1; 7 bases fit TRBD1. With 6 bases clipped from V and 1 base from J, the junction kept 8 bases outside the gene matches. The CDR3 is 15 amino acids. Germline V lookup: CDR1 SGHAT, CDR2 FQNNGV.

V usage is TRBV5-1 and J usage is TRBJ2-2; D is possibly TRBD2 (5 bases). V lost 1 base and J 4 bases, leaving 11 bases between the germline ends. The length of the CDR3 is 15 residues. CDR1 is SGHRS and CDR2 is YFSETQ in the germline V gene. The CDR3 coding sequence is TGCGCCAGCAGCTTGAATGCAGGAGGCACCGGGGAGCTGTTTTTT. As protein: CASSLNAGGTGELFF.

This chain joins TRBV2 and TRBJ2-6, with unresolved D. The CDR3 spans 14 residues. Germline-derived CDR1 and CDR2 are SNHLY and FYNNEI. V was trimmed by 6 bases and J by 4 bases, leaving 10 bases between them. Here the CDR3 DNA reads TGTGCCAGCAGCGACGTTTCGGGGGCCAACGTCCTGACTTTC. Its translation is CASSDVSGANVLTF.